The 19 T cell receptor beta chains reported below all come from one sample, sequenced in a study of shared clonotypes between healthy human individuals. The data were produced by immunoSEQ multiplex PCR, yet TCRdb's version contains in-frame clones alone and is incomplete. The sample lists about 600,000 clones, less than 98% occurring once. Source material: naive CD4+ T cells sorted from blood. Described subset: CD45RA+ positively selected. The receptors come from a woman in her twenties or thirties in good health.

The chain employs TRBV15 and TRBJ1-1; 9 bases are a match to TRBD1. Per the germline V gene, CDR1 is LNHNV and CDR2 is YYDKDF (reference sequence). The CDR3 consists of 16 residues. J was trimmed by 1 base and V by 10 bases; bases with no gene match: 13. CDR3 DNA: TGTGCCAGCACGGACAGGGGTCGTTTCAGGAACACTGAAGCTTTCTTT. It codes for CASTDRGRFRNTEAFF. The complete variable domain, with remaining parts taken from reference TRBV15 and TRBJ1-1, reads DAMVIQNPRYQVTQFGKPVTLSCSQTLNHNVMYWYQQKSSQAPKLLFHYYDKDFNNEADTPDNFQSRRPNTSFCFLDIRSPGLGDTAMYLCASTDRGRFRNTEAFFGQGTRLTVV.

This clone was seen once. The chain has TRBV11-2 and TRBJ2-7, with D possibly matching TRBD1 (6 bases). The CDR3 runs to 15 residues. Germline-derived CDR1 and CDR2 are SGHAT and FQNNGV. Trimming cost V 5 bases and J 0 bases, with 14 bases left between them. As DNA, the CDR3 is TGTGCCAGCAGCCACGGCTGGGACACCTCCTACGAGCAGTACTTC. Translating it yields CASSHGWDTSYEQYF.

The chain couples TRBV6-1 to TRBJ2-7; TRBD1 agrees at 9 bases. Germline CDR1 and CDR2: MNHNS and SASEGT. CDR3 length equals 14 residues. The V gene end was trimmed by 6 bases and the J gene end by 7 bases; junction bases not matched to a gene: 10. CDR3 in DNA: TGTGCCAGCAGGGGGGACAGGGTGATTCGGGAGCAGTACTTC. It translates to CASRGDRVIREQYF.

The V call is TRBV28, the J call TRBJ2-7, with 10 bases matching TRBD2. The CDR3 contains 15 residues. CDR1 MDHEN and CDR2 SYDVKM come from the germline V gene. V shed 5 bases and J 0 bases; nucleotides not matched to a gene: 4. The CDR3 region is CASSMASGSSYEQYF. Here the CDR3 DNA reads TGTGCCAGCAGTATGGCTAGCGGGAGCTCCTACGAGCAGTACTTC. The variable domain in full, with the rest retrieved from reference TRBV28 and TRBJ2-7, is DVKVTQSSRYLVKRTGEKVFLECVQDMDHENMFWYRQDPGLGLRLIYFSYDVKMKEKGDIPEGYSVSREKKERFSLILESASTNQTSMYLCASSMASGSSYEQYFGPGTRLTVT.

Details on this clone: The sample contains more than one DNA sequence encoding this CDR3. The CDR3 sequence: CASSQVPVSYNEQFF. The CDR3, as DNA: TGCGCCAGCAGCCAAGTCCCTGTCTCCTACAATGAGCAGTTCTTC. The chain has TRBV4-1 and TRBJ2-1; D is undetermined. Germline V gene sequence: CDR1 MGHRA, CDR2 YSYEKL. The V gene lost 1 base and the J gene lost 0 bases, with 7 bases spanning the gap. CDR3 length equals 15 residues.

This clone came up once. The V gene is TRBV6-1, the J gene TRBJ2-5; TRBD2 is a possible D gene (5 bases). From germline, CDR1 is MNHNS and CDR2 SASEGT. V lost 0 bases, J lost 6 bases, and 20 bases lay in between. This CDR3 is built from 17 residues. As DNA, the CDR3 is TGTGCCAGCAGTGAAGCGGTTGGTGGACTCCGAGGACAGACCCAGTACTTC. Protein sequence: CASSEAVGGLRGQTQYF.

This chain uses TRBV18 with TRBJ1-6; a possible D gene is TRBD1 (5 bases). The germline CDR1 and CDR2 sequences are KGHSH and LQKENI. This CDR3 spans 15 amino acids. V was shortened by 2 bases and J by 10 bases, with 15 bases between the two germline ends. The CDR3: CASSPVYQGPSPLHF. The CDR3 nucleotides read TGTGCCAGCTCACCAGTCTACCAGGGACCGTCACCCCTCCACTTT.

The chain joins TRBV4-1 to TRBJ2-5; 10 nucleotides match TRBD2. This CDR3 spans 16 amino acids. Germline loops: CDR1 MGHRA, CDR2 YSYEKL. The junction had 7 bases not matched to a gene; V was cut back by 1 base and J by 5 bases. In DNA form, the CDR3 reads TGCGCCAGCAGCCAAGGTTCTAGCGGGAGTATGGAGACCCAGTACTTC. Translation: CASSQGSSGSMETQYF.

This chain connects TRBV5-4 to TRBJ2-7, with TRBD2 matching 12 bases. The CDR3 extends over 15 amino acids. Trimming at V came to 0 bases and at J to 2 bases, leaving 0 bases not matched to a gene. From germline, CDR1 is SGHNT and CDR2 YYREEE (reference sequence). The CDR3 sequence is CASSLGLAGAYEQYF. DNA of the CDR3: TGTGCCAGCAGCTTGGGACTAGCGGGAGCCTACGAGCAGTACTTC. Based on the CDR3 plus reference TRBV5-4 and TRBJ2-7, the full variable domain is ETGVTQSPTHLIKTRGQQVTLRCSSQSGHNTVSWYQQALGQGPQFIFQYYREEENGRGNFPPRFSGLQFPNYSSELNVNALELDDSALYLCASSLGLAGAYEQYFGPGTRLTVT.

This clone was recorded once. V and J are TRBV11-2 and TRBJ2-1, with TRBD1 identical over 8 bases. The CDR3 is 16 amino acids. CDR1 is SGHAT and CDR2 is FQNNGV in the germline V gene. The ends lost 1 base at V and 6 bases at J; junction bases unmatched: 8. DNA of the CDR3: TGTGCCAGCAGCTTAGGGTCCGGGACAGGAGTCAATGAGCAGTTCTTC. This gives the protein CASSLGSGTGVNEQFF.

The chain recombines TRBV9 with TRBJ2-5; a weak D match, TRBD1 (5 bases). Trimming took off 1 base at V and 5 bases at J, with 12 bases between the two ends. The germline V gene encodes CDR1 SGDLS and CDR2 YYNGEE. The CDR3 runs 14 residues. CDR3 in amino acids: CASSVKGVGETQYF. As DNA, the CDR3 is TGTGCCAGCAGCGTAAAAGGGGTAGGGGAGACCCAGTACTTC.

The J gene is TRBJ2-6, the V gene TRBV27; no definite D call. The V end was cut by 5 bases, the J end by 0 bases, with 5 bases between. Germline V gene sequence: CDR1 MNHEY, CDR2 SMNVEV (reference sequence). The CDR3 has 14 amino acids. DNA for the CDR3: TGTGCCAGCAGTACCCCCTCTGGGGCCAACGTCCTGACTTTC. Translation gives CASSTPSGANVLTF.

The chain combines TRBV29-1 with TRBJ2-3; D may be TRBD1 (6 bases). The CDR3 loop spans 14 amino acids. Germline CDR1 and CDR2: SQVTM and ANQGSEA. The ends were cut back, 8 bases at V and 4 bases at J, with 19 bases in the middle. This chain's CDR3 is CSLTGTLTSDTQYF. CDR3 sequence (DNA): TGCAGCCTAACCGGGACATTGACTTCAGATACGCAGTATTTT.

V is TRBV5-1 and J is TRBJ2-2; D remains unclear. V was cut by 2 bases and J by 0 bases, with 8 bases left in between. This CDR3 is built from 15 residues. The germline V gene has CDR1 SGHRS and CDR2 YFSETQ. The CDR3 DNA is TGCGCCAGCAGCTTAGTCTACACGAACACCGGGGAGCTGTTTTTT. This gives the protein CASSLVYTNTGELFF.

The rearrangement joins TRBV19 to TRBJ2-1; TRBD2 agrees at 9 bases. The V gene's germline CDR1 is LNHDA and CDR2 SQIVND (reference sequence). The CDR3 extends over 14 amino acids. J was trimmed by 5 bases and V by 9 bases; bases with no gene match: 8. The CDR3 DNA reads TGTGCCAGCCAAGTAGCGGGAGTTAACAATGAGCAGTTCTTC. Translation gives CASQVAGVNNEQFF.

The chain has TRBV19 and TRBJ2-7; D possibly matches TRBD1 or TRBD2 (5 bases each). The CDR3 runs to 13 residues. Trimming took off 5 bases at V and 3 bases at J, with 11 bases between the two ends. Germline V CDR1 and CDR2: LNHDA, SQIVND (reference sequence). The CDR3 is CASSGTDHYEQYF. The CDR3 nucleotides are TGTGCCAGTAGTGGGACGGATCACTACGAGCAGTACTTC.

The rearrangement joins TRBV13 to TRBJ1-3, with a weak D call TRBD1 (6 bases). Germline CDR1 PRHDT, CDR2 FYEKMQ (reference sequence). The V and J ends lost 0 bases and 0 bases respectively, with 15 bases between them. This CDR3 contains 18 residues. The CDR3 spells CASSLGGGLGGSGNTIYF. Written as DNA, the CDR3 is TGTGCCAGCAGCTTAGGCGGGGGCTTAGGGGGCTCTGGAAACACCATATATTTT.

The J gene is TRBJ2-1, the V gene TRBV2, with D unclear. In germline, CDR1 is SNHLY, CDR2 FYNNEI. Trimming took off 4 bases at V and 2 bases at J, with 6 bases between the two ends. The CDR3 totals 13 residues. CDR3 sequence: CASSGLPYNEQFF. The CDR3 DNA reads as TGTGCCAGCAGTGGACTCCCCTACAATGAGCAGTTCTTC.

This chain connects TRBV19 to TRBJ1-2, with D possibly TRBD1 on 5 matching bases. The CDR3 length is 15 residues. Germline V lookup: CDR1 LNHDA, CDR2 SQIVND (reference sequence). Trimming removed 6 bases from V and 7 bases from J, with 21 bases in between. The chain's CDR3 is CASRGRWGERGGYTF. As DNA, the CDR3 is TGTGCCAGTAGAGGCCGATGGGGGGAGCGAGGTGGCTACACCTTC.